The TCR beta chain described here comes from a study of blood T cells in healthy people across ages. The V end was cut by 1 base, the J end by 13 bases, with 13 bases between. The germline V gene encodes CDR1 LGHDT and CDR2 YNNKEL (reference sequence). The CDR3 extends over 12 amino acids. This clonotype was detected a few times. A second PCR of 7 to 11 cycles used a sample-barcoded 5' primer and a J-beta primer mix. One entry per CDR3 protein results from TCRdb running MiXCR on the 5' RACE reads. In the table there are a few hundred thousand distinct CDR3 sequences, roughly a quarter of which are singletons. The same data also contributed to another study, on T cells of mothers and their children. That paper adds: Donors were three healthy Caucasian mothers and their six children. Maternal samples each gave over 9 million TCR beta CDR3 reads, and child samples some 2.8 million each. A slight, non-significant increase in overlap was found for related mother-child pairs relative to unrelated pairs.

This receptor was identified in a boy under 10 years old in good health. The genes are TRBV3-1 and TRBJ1-1; D gene ambiguous. Specimen: blood. This CDR3 is CASSQARGLGFF. The CDR3 DNA is TGTGCCAGCAGCCAAGCTCGAGGGTTGGGTTTCTTT.